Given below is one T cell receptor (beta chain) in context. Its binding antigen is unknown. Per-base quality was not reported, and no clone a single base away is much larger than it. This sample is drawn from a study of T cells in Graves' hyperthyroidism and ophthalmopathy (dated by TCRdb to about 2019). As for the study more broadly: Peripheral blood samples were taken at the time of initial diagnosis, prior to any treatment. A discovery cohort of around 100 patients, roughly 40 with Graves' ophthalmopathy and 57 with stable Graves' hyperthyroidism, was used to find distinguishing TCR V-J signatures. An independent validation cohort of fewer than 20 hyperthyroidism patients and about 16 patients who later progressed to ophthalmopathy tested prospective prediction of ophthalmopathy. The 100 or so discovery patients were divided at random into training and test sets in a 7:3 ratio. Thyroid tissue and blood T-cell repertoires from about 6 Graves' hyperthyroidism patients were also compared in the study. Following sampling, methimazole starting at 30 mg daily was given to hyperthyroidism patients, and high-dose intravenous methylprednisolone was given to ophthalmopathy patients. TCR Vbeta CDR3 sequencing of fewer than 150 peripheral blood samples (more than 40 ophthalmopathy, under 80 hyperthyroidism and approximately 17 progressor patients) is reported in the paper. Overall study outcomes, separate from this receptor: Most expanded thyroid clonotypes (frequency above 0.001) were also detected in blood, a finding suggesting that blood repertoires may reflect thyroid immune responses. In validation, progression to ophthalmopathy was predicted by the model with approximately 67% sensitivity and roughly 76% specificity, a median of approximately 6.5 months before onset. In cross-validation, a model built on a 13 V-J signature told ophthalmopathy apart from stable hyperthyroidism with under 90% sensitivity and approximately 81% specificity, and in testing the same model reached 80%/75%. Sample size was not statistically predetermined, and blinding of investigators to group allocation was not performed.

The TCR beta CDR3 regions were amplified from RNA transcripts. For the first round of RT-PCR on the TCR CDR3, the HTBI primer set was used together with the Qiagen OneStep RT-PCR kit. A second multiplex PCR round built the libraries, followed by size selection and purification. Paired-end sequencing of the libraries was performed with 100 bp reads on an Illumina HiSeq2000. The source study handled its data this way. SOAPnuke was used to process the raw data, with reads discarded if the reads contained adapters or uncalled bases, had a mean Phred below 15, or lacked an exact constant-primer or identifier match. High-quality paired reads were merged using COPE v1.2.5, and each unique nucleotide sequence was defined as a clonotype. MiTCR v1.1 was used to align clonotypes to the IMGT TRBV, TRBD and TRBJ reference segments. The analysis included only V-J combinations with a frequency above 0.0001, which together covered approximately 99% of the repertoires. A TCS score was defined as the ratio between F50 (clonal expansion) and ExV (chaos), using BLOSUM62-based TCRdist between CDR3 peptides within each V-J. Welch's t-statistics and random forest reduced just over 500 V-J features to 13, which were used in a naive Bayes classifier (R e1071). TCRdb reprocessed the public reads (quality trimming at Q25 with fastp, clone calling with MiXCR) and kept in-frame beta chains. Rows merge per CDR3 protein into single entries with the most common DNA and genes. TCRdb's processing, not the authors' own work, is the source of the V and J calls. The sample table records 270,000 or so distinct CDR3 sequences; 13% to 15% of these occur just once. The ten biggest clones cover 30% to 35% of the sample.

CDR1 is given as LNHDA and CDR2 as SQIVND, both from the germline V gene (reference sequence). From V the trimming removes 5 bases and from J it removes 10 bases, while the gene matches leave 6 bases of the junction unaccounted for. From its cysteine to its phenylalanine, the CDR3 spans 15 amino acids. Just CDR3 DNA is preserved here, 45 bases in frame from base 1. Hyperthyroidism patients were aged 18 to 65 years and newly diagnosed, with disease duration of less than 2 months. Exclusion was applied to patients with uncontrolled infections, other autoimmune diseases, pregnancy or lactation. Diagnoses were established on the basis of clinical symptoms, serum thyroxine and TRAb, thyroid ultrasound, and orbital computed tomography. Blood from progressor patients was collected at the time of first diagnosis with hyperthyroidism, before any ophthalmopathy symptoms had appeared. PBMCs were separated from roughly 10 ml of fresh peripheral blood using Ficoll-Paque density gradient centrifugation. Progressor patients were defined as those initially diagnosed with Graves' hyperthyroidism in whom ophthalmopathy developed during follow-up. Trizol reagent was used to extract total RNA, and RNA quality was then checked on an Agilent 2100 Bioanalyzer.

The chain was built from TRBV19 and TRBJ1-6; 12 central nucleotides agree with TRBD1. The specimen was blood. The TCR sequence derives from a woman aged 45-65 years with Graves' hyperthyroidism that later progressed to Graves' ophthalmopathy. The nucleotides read TGTGCCAGTAGTGTCCGGGACAGGGGGCGATCACCCCTCCACTTT. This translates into CASSVRDRGRSPLHF.